Below, 18 T cell receptor beta chains from the same sample are listed, as sequenced in a study of radiation and T cells in renal cell carcinoma. Sequenced by immunoSEQ multiplex PCR; TCRdb stores in-frame clones only, minus some. This table holds roughly 150,000 clones, approximately 86% found once. Time point noted: blood 2 weeks post-SBRT. The treatment was: 15 Gy SBRT to primary tumor, nephrectomy 4 weeks later. The starting material was blood, obtained from a patient whose treatment included radiotherapy and nephrectomy. These receptors all come from a woman between 50 and 59 years old with renal cell carcinoma.

This rearrangement joins TRBV11-1 to TRBJ1-2, with unresolved D. Trimming took 1 base from V and 4 from J, leaving 10 bases between them. Germline V gene sequence: CDR1 SGHAT, CDR2 FQDESV (reference sequence). The CDR3 spans 14 residues. As DNA, the CDR3 is TGTGCCAGCAGCTTAGAAGGGCAGACCTATGGCTACACCTTC. This gives the protein CASSLEGQTYGYTF.

The chain has TRBV19 and TRBJ2-5; the match to TRBD1 covers 11 bases. The length of the CDR3 is 16 residues. The germline gives CDR1 LNHDA, CDR2 SQIVND (reference sequence). Trimming removed 7 bases from V and 4 bases from J; junction bases left unmatched: 11. The CDR3 DNA follows: TGTGCCAGTACCCCTGAGAGGGACAGGGGGACAGAGACCCAGTACTTC. This encodes CASTPERDRGTETQYF.

The chain joins TRBV6-5 to TRBJ2-7; 7 nucleotides line up with TRBD2. This CDR3 has 14 residues. Trimming took 2 bases from V and 0 from J; bases not matched to a gene: 1. The germline CDR1 and CDR2 sequences are MNHEY and SVGAGI. CDR3 in amino acids: CASSYGGGSYEQYF. The CDR3 coding sequence is TGTGCCAGCAGTTACGGGGGGGGCTCCTACGAGCAGTACTTC.

The chain carries TRBV5-1 and TRBJ2-3; D gene uncertain. V was pared by 0 bases and J by 4 bases, with 15 bases between. This CDR3 has 16 amino acids. Per the germline V gene, CDR1 is SGHRS and CDR2 is YFSETQ. The CDR3 DNA is TGCGCCAGCAGCTTGGATAGTATATCATCTTCAGATACGCAGTATTTT. Translating gives CASSLDSISSSDTQYF.

CDR3 sequence reads: CASSSSPYEQYF. CDR3 coding DNA: TGTGCCAGCTCATCGAGCCCCTACGAGCAGTACTTC. The chain couples TRBV18 to TRBJ2-7; D is uncertain. Germline-derived CDR1 and CDR2 are KGHSH and LQKENI. This CDR3 comprises 12 residues. V was shortened by 5 bases and J by 2 bases, with 7 bases between the two germline ends.

This chain links TRBV14 with TRBJ1-6; TRBD1 is a possible D gene (6 bases). Germline V gives CDR1 SGHDN, CDR2 FVKESK. The CDR3 length is 13 residues. The V and J ends lost 5 bases and 8 bases respectively, with 10 bases between them. Here the CDR3 DNA reads TGTGCCAGCAGCGGACAGCCTTATTCACCCCTCCACTTT. This translates into CASSGQPYSPLHF.

This clone showed up just a few times. The V and J genes are TRBV5-1 and TRBJ1-5; 7 nucleotides align to TRBD1. The CDR3 is made up of 14 amino acids. Germline loops: CDR1 SGHRS, CDR2 YFSETQ. Germline trimming cut 5 bases from V and 7 bases from J; bases unmatched to any gene: 9. The CDR3 DNA is TGCGCCAGCAGACCAACAGGGGCGGAACAGCCCCAGCATTTT. Translated, it gives CASRPTGAEQPQHF. The full variable domain, in which reference TRBV5-1 and TRBJ1-5 provide the parts outside the CDR3, is KAGVTQTPRYLIKTRGQQVTLSCSPISGHRSVSWYQQTPGQGLQFLFEYFSETQRNKGNFPGRFSGRQFSNSRSEMNVSTLELGDSALYLCASRPTGAEQPQHFGDGTRLSIL.

The chain joins TRBV30 to TRBJ1-2; 7 bases agree with TRBD1. With V trimmed by 4 bases and J by 5 bases, 7 bases remained unmatched. Germline lookup yields CDR1 GTSNPN and CDR2 SVGIG (reference sequence). The CDR3 length is 13 residues. The CDR3 DNA follows: TGTGCCTGGAACAGGGGCAGGGATTATGGCTACACCTTC. The encoded protein is CAWNRGRDYGYTF.

The genes are TRBV29-1 and TRBJ1-1; D unclear. CDR3 length: 13 amino acids. In germline, CDR1 is SQVTM, CDR2 ANQGSEA. Trimming pared 4 bases from V and 0 bases from J, leaving 9 bases between. CDR3 in amino acids: CSVGSPVNTEAFF. The CDR3 DNA is TGCAGCGTTGGGTCCCCGGTGAACACTGAAGCTTTCTTT.

This clone came up many times. The V gene is TRBV6-1, the J gene TRBJ1-2, with 8 bases that match TRBD1. With V trimmed by 3 bases and J by 3 bases, 6 bases remained unmatched. The CDR3 loop spans 15 amino acids. Germline V lookup: CDR1 MNHNS, CDR2 SASEGT. This chain's CDR3 is CASSDRTGWYYGYTF. The CDR3 DNA reads as TGTGCCAGCAGTGACCGGACAGGGTGGTACTATGGCTACACCTTC.

This chain links TRBV7-9 with TRBJ2-1; 8 bases agree with TRBD2. The CDR3 is made up of 15 amino acids. Germline V gene data show CDR1 as SEHNR and CDR2 as FQNEAQ (reference sequence). Losses at the gene ends were 6 bases for V and 4 bases for J; bases not matched to a gene: 8. In DNA form, the CDR3 reads TGTGCCAGCAGTCAAAGCGGGGGCGGTTACAATGAGCAGTTCTTC. Translated, it gives CASSQSGGGYNEQFF. Combining the CDR3 with reference TRBV7-9 and TRBJ2-1 gives the whole variable domain DTGVSQNPRHKITKRGQNVTFRCDPISEHNRLYWYRQTLGQGPEFLTYFQNEAQLEKSRLLSDRFSAERPKGSFSTLEIQRTEQGDSAMYLCASSQSGGGYNEQFFGPGTRLTVL.

The chain joins TRBV10-3 to TRBJ1-3; the D is unclear. CDR1 and CDR2 (germline): ENHRY, SYGVKD. V was pared by 4 bases and J by 4 bases, with 5 bases between. This CDR3 has 12 residues. CDR3 amino acids: CAISGGGNTIYF. In DNA, the CDR3 is TGTGCCATCAGTGGTGGGGGAAACACCATATATTTT.

J is TRBJ2-5 and V is TRBV18; no definite D call. In germline, CDR1 is KGHSH, CDR2 LQKENI. The CDR3 is 15 residues long. V dropped 0 bases and J dropped 5 bases, with 13 bases sitting between them. The CDR3 region has the DNA TGTGCCAGCTCACCACCGGTTATGTTCCGGGAGACCCAGTACTTC. Encoded protein: CASSPPVMFRETQYF.

V gene TRBV6-1 combines with J gene TRBJ1-4, with D perhaps TRBD1 (5 bases). The CDR3 length is 14 residues. Trimming pared 4 bases from V and 8 bases from J, leaving 14 bases between. Germline V CDR1 and CDR2: MNHNS, SASEGT. CDR3 loop: CASSGAGTYEKLFF. The CDR3 DNA follows: TGTGCCAGCAGTGGGGCAGGGACTTACGAAAAACTGTTTTTT.

J is TRBJ2-7 and V is TRBV4-1; 8 positions agree with TRBD2. V dropped 3 bases and J dropped 5; count of bases not matched to a gene: 9. Germline assignment: CDR1 MGHRA and CDR2 YSYEKL. The CDR3 loop spans 15 amino acids. The CDR3 DNA reads as TGCGCCAGCAGCCACCCCGGGACTAGATCGGACGAGCAGTACTTC. Amino acid sequence: CASSHPGTRSDEQYF.

V gene TRBV19 combines with J gene TRBJ2-7; D gene uncertain. From germline, CDR1 is LNHDA and CDR2 SQIVND (reference sequence). This CDR3 is built from 13 residues. Trimming pared 2 bases from V and 4 bases from J, leaving 9 bases between. In DNA form, the CDR3 reads TGTGCCAGTAGTATATATAAGGATTACGAGCAGTACTTC. It yields the protein CASSIYKDYEQYF.

This clone was seen only once. This chain links TRBV7-2 with TRBJ2-7, with D maybe TRBD1 (6 bases). The V end lost 3 bases, the J end lost 1 base, and 13 bases lay between the germline ends. The CDR3 totals 15 residues. Germline-derived CDR1 and CDR2 are SGHTA and FQGNSA. The DNA for the CDR3 is TGTGCCAGCAGCTTTACGGACAGTCGATCCTACGAGCAGTACTTC. It specifies CASSFTDSRSYEQYF.

This chain connects TRBV7-9 to TRBJ2-7; D not resolved. The CDR3 runs to 14 residues. Germline V gene lookup returns CDR1 SEHNR and CDR2 FQNEAQ (reference sequence). Trimming took 5 bases from V and 1 from J, leaving 12 bases between them. The CDR3 spells CASSPSPGSYEQYF. As DNA, the CDR3 is TGTGCCAGCAGCCCTAGTCCGGGTTCCTACGAGCAGTACTTC. Filled out from reference TRBV7-9 and TRBJ2-7, the complete variable domain reads DTGVSQNPRHKITKRGQNVTFRCDPISEHNRLYWYRQTLGQGPEFLTYFQNEAQLEKSRLLSDRFSAERPKGSFSTLEIQRTEQGDSAMYLCASSPSPGSYEQYFGPGTRLTVT.